This entry concerns a single TCR beta chain. The antigen remains undetermined. Patients with autoimmune history or systemic immunosuppression were excluded. Blood samples were obtained at baseline, cycle 4 day 1, and cycle 7 day 1. The CDR3 spans 12 residues. V shed 0 bases and J shed 8 bases, with 10 bases lying between them. Germline V CDR1 and CDR2: GTSNPN, SVGIG (reference sequence). The data were taken from a study of OX40 agonist ivuxolimab in advanced cancers. Study details: Enrollees could have had prior anti-PD-1, anti-PD-L1 or anti-CTLA-4 therapy, which about 40% had received.

Findings of the study overall: Among the lowest peripheral clonal expansion occurred in 0.1-3.0 mg/kg partial responders.

Sequenced by immunoSEQ multiplex PCR; TCRdb stores in-frame clones only, minus some. The sample yields 52,000 or so clones, around four fifths seen once. The chain recombines TRBV30 with TRBJ1-2; D possibly corresponds to TRBD1 (5 bases). This TCR derives from an adult with an advanced solid tumor such as melanoma, head and neck, liver or kidney cancer. Sequencing used CD4+ or CD8+ T cells sorted from blood, obtained in a trial of the OX40 agonist ivuxolimab. The CDR3 here is CAWSVAGRGYTF. CDR3 DNA: TGTGCCTGGAGTGTAGCAGGGCGAGGCTACACCTTC.